A selection of T cell receptor beta chains follows, all from one sample in a study of early T cells in non-severe SARS-CoV-2 infection. In TCRdb, the 5' RACE reads were re-called with MiXCR into one record per CDR3 protein. This table has some 60,000 distinct CDR3 sequences, 8% to 10% appearing once. Sequencing was done on a sample of whole blood. Every receptor here comes from an adult who was a healthcare worker with PCR-confirmed SARS-CoV-2 infection or an uninfected control (not recorded which). Each CDR3 is given with its conserved first and last residue. A D gene is named only where the DNA matches it firmly. Some rows mark clone size as missing; the rest say once, few, many or name a class of expanded clone.

>.|TRBD2|TRBJ2-3|TRBV3-1
CASSQQLAGGSTQYF
TGTGCCAGCAGCCAACAACTAGCGGGGGGATCTACGCAGTATTTT
>few|.|TRBJ2-4|TRBV29-1
CSVLQQIAKNIQYF
TGCAGCGTTCTACAGCAGATAGCCAAAAACATTCAGTACTTC
>.|.|TRBJ1-4|TRBV5-4
CASSPSWDTFEELFF
TGTGCCAGCAGCCCCTCATGGGACACCTTCGAGGAACTGTTTTTT
>.|.|TRBJ2-1|TRBV7-9
CASSLVGVYNEQFF
TGTGCCAGCAGCTTAGTAGGCGTATACAATGAGCAGTTCTTC
>few|.|TRBJ2-1|TRBV10-3
CAISEDSSHYNEQFF
TGTGCCATCAGTGAGGATTCTTCCCACTACAATGAGCAGTTCTTC
>few|.|TRBJ1-1|TRBV3-1
CASSQEPTEAFF
TGTGCCAGCAGCCAAGAGCCCACTGAAGCTTTCTTT
>few|.|TRBJ2-1|TRBV12-3/TRBV12-4
CASSLARLAPEQFF
TGTGCCAGCAGTTTAGCTAGACTCGCGCCTGAGCAGTTCTTC
>few|.|TRBJ2-5|TRBV19
CASSPQVIGETQYF
TGTGCCAGTAGTCCCCAGGTAATAGGAGAGACCCAGTACTTC
>.|TRBD2|TRBJ2-5|TRBV5-6
CASSWMIATSAQETQYF
TGTGCCAGCAGCTGGATGATAGCTACTAGCGCCCAAGAGACCCAGTACTTC
>many|TRBD2|TRBJ2-1|TRBV11-1
CASALAGKGNEQFF
TGTGCCAGCGCCCTAGCGGGGAAGGGGAATGAGCAGTTCTTC
>many|TRBD2|TRBJ2-3|TRBV30
CAWGGETQPADTQYF
TGTGCCTGGGGGGGGGAGACACAGCCGGCCGATACGCAGTATTTT
>few|.|TRBJ1-2|TRBV6-2/TRBV6-3
CASSFLGRDRDYGYTF
TGTGCCAGCAGTTTCCTCGGACGGGATCGAGACTATGGCTACACCTTC
>.|.|TRBJ1-5|TRBV10-3
CAISQTPNVPQHF
TGTGCCATCAGTCAGACCCCAAATGTGCCCCAGCATTTT
>many|.|TRBJ2-3|TRBV3-1
CASSQAADTQYF
TGTGCCAGCAGCCAAGCAGCAGATACGCAGTATTTT
>many|.|TRBJ2-1|TRBV3-1
CASSQAIGGGLPPLNEQFF
TGTGCCAGCAGCCAAGCTATAGGAGGGGGGCTTCCCCCCCTCAATGAGCAGTTCTTC
>few|.|TRBJ2-5|TRBV2
CASGPPSKETQYF
TGTGCCAGCGGACCCCCGAGTAAGGAGACCCAGTACTTC